This is a list of T cell receptor beta chains from one sample in a study of STAT3 mutations in large granular lymphocyte leukemia. The assay was immunoSEQ multiplex PCR, and TCRdb's table has in-frame clones only and misses some. The sample gives around 9,100 clones, more than 90% of which show up once; about 66% is in the top ten. The specimen sequenced was peripheral blood mononuclear cells. The receptor set was obtained from a man aged 60 to 75 with T-cell large granular lymphocyte leukemia. Some clones in this sample may be carry-over from other donors' samples. CDR3s include the opening cysteine and the closing phenylalanine or tryptophan. D genes are given only for firm matches. Only part of the rows carry a size: once, few, many, or a class if the clone is expanded.

J gene: TRBJ2-7
D gene: TRBD1
V gene: TRBV14
clone size: -
CDR3 DNA: TGTGCCAGCAGCCAACTCGACAGGGGGCGACACGAGCAGTACTTC
CDR3 protein: CASSQLDRGRHEQYF

J gene: TRBJ2-7
D gene: -
V gene: TRBV5-1
clone size: -
CDR3 DNA: TGCGCCAGCAGCTTGCCGAACAGCTACGAGCAGTACTTC
CDR3 protein: CASSLPNSYEQYF

J gene: TRBJ2-7
D gene: TRBD1
V gene: TRBV5-1
clone size: -
CDR3 DNA: TGCGCCAGCAGCTTGAGACAGGGGGCTGGGGAGCAGTACTTC
CDR3 protein: CASSLRQGAGEQYF

J gene: TRBJ2-5
D gene: -
V gene: TRBV6-6
clone size: -
CDR3 DNA: TGTGCCAGCAGTTCGTCGACAGGTCGGGGAGCCCAGTACTTC
CDR3 protein: CASSSSTGRGAQYF

J gene: TRBJ2-2
D gene: TRBD2
V gene: TRBV4-3
clone size: -
CDR3 DNA: TGCGCCAGCAGCCAAGACCTGATGGGAGGGGCGGCCGGGGAGCTGTTTTTT
CDR3 protein: CASSQDLMGGAAGELFF

J gene: TRBJ2-7
D gene: TRBD1
V gene: TRBV9
clone size: -
CDR3 DNA: TGTGCCAGCAGCGCCCTCGGGACAGGGCGCGAGCAGTACTTC
CDR3 protein: CASSALGTGREQYF

J gene: TRBJ2-6
D gene: -
V gene: TRBV7-9
clone size: -
CDR3 DNA: TGTGCCAGCAGCTTAGGCCGGTATTCTGGGGCCAACGTCCTGACTTTC
CDR3 protein: CASSLGRYSGANVLTF

J gene: TRBJ2-3
D gene: -
V gene: TRBV19
clone size: -
CDR3 DNA: TGTGCCAGCGAAGTCTCACCCGGGCTACGTGGTACGCAGTATTTT
CDR3 protein: CASEVSPGLRGTQYF

J gene: TRBJ1-5
D gene: TRBD1
V gene: TRBV4-1
clone size: -
CDR3 DNA: TGCGCCAGCAGCCAATATGGGGCCGTTGGACAGGGAAACCCTTTTAGCCAGCCCCAGCATTTT
CDR3 protein: CASSQYGAVGQGNPFSQPQHF

J gene: TRBJ1-5
D gene: -
V gene: TRBV19
clone size: -
CDR3 DNA: TGTGCCAGTAGTATCAGTGGGGGGGGCGGTCAGCCCCAGCATTTT
CDR3 protein: CASSISGGGGQPQHF

J gene: TRBJ2-2
D gene: -
V gene: TRBV28
clone size: -
CDR3 DNA: TGTGCCAGCAGTTTAGGGGCAGGGTCGAACACCGGGGAGCTGTTTTTT
CDR3 protein: CASSLGAGSNTGELFF

J gene: TRBJ2-5
D gene: -
V gene: TRBV2
clone size: -
CDR3 DNA: TGTGCCAGCAGCGCAATCGGGCAAGAGACCCAGTACTTC
CDR3 protein: CASSAIGQETQYF

J gene: TRBJ2-7
D gene: TRBD2
V gene: TRBV7-3
clone size: -
CDR3 DNA: TGTGCCAGCAGCTCGCTAGCGGGGATACAGTACTTC
CDR3 protein: CASSSLAGIQYF

J gene: TRBJ2-3
D gene: -
V gene: TRBV15
clone size: -
CDR3 DNA: TGTGCCACCAGCAGAGATCCGAGGTACACAGATACGCAGTATTTT
CDR3 protein: CATSRDPRYTDTQYF

J gene: TRBJ2-7
D gene: TRBD1
V gene: TRBV27
clone size: -
CDR3 DNA: TGTGCCAGCAGCCGGGACAGGGAGGTCTACGAGCAGTACTTC
CDR3 protein: CASSRDREVYEQYF

J gene: TRBJ1-2
D gene: TRBD1
V gene: TRBV18
clone size: -
CDR3 DNA: TGTGCCAGCTCACAACAGGGGGCGCATGGCTACACCTTC
CDR3 protein: CASSQQGAHGYTF

J gene: TRBJ1-2
D gene: -
V gene: TRBV28
clone size: -
CDR3 DNA: TGTGCCAGTTATCGGAGGGCCGACCCCTATGGCTACACCTTC
CDR3 protein: CASYRRADPYGYTF

J gene: TRBJ2-7
D gene: -
V gene: TRBV6-6
clone size: -
CDR3 DNA: TGTGCCAGCAGGCCGGGTCACACCCCCGGGCAGTACTTC
CDR3 protein: CASRPGHTPGQYF

J gene: TRBJ2-5
D gene: -
V gene: TRBV5-1
clone size: -
CDR3 DNA: TGCGCCAGCAGCTTGGAGGCAGCGGGTGGGGAGACCCAGTACTTC
CDR3 protein: CASSLEAAGGETQYF

J gene: TRBJ1-4
D gene: -
V gene: TRBV30
clone size: -
CDR3 DNA: TGTGCCTGGAGAGATCGAGGACGCGATGAAAAACTGTTTTTT
CDR3 protein: CAWRDRGRDEKLFF

J gene: TRBJ1-5
D gene: -
V gene: TRBV30
clone size: once
CDR3 DNA: TGTGCCTGGAGTGTAGCGGGCCCAGGCAATCAGCCCCAGCATTTT
CDR3 protein: CAWSVAGPGNQPQHF

J gene: TRBJ1-2
D gene: -
V gene: TRBV29-1
clone size: once
CDR3 DNA: TGCAGCGTTGAACCAAGGGGGACCCAACACCACTATGGCTACACCTTC
CDR3 protein: CSVEPRGTQHHYGYTF

J gene: TRBJ1-3
D gene: -
V gene: TRBV7-2
clone size: -
CDR3 DNA: TGTGCCAGCAGCTTCAATTCTGGAAACACCATATATTTT
CDR3 protein: CASSFNSGNTIYF

J gene: TRBJ2-3
D gene: -
V gene: TRBV5-1
clone size: -
CDR3 DNA: TGCGCCAGCACCGTCCAGGGGTCAGATACGCAGTATTTT
CDR3 protein: CASTVQGSDTQYF

J gene: TRBJ2-4
D gene: TRBD1
V gene: TRBV7-9
clone size: -
CDR3 DNA: TGTGCCAGCAGCACCACAGGGGCCGCCAAAAACATTCAGTACTTC
CDR3 protein: CASSTTGAAKNIQYF

J gene: TRBJ2-3
D gene: TRBD2
V gene: TRBV27
clone size: -
CDR3 DNA: TGTGCCAGCAGTTCCCTCGCGGGGCTAGCGGGGACGGGCACAGATACGCAGTATTTT
CDR3 protein: CASSSLAGLAGTGTDTQYF

J gene: TRBJ1-1
D gene: -
V gene: TRBV5-1
clone size: -
CDR3 DNA: TGCGCCAGCAGCGTCACGGTCCGGAACACTGAAGCTTTCTTT
CDR3 protein: CASSVTVRNTEAFF

J gene: TRBJ2-3
D gene: TRBD2
V gene: TRBV5-4
clone size: -
CDR3 DNA: TGTGCCAGCAGCCCTCGGCGGGGGGGGGCCTCTAGCACAGATACGCAGTATTTT
CDR3 protein: CASSPRRGGASSTDTQYF

J gene: TRBJ2-7
D gene: -
V gene: TRBV19
clone size: -
CDR3 DNA: TGTGCCAGTAGTATGGAACAGGCGGGGGAGCAGTACTTC
CDR3 protein: CASSMEQAGEQYF

J gene: TRBJ1-2
D gene: -
V gene: TRBV11-3
clone size: -
CDR3 DNA: TGTGCCAGCAGCACACCGACGGCCTATGGCTACACCTTC
CDR3 protein: CASSTPTAYGYTF

J gene: TRBJ2-1
D gene: TRBD2
V gene: TRBV2
clone size: -
CDR3 DNA: TGTGCCAGCAGTACTAGCGGGAGGGATGAGCAGTTCTTC
CDR3 protein: CASSTSGRDEQFF